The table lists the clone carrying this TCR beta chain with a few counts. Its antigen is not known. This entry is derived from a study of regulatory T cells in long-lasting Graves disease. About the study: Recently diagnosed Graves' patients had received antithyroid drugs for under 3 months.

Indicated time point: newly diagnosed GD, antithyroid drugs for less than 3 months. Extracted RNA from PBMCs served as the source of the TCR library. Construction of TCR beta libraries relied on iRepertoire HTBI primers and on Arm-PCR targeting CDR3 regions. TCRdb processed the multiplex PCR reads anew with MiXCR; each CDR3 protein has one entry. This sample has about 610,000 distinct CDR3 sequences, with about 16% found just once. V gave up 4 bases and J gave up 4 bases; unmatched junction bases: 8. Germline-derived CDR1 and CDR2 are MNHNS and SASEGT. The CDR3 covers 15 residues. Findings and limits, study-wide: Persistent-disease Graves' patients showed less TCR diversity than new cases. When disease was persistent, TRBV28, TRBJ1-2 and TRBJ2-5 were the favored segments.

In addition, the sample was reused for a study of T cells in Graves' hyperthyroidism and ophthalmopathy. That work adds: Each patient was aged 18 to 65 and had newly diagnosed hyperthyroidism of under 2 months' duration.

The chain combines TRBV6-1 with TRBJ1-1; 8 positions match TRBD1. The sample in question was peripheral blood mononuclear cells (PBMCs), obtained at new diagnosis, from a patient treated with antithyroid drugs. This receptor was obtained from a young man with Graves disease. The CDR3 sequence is CASSAETGVGTEAFF. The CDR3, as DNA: TGTGCCAGCAGTGCCGAGACAGGGGTGGGCACTGAAGCTTTCTTT.